A selection of T cell receptor beta chains follows, all from one sample in a study of Ad26.COV2.S vaccination and SARS-CoV-2 variants. Some clones are missing from TCRdb's copy, which holds only in-frame ones; the method was immunoSEQ multiplex PCR. The sample contains about 350,000 clones, 92% of which appear only once. The source material was peripheral blood, sampled after recovery from COVID-19. These receptors came from a human donor who had recovered from COVID-19. Each CDR3 is given with its conserved first and last residue. Fields, in order: J gene, V gene, clone size, D gene, CDR3 protein, CDR3 DNA. A D gene is named only where the DNA matches it firmly. Rows may omit the clone size; those that give it use once, few, many or a size class.

TRBJ1-1 | TRBV6-6 | NA | NA | CASRPPEGWVTEAFF | TGTGCCAGCAGGCCCCCCGAGGGTTGGGTCACTGAAGCTTTCTTT
TRBJ2-5 | TRBV20-1 | NA | NA | CSGRVQETQYF | TGCAGTGGGCGGGTTCAAGAGACCCAGTACTTC
TRBJ1-6 | TRBV2 | few | NA | CASSEAGPSYNSPLHF | TGTGCCAGCAGTGAAGCGGGACCGAGCTATAATTCACCCCTCCACTTT
TRBJ1-4 | TRBV19 | NA | NA | CASSPMGEKLFF | TGTGCCAGTAGTCCAATGGGGGAAAAACTGTTTTTT
TRBJ2-2 | TRBV24-1 | NA | NA | CATSDRQAANTGELFF | TGTGCCACCAGTGACCGACAGGCCGCGAACACCGGGGAGCTGTTTTTT
TRBJ2-7 | TRBV11-2 | NA | NA | CASSLGRGNEQYF | TGTGCCAGCAGCTTGGGCAGGGGCAACGAGCAGTACTTC
TRBJ1-1 | TRBV6-5 | NA | NA | CASSLGHSGAFF | TGTGCCAGCAGCTTGGGACACTCGGGCGCTTTCTTT
TRBJ2-7 | TRBV5-1 | once | NA | CASSLTRGLHEQYF | TGCGCCAGCAGCTTGACGCGCGGGTTACACGAGCAGTACTTC
TRBJ2-3 | TRBV19 | NA | NA | CASSPRRRSTDTQYF | TGTGCCAGTAGTCCCCGGCGCCGTAGCACAGATACGCAGTATTTT
TRBJ1-2 | TRBV19 | NA | TRBD1 | CASTSRSTLRTGILYGYTF | TGTGCCAGTACTAGTAGAAGTACTCTGCGGACAGGCATCTTGTATGGCTACACCTTC
TRBJ1-3 | TRBV19 | NA | NA | CASSPLTAGRDTIYF | TGTGCCAGTAGTCCCCTCACTGCGGGCCGGGACACCATATATTTT
TRBJ2-1 | TRBV5-4 | NA | NA | CASSSPRNEQFF | TGTGCCAGCAGCTCTCCCCGCAATGAGCAGTTCTTC
TRBJ2-1 | TRBV9 | few | NA | CASSVDVGASTYNEQFF | TGTGCCAGCAGCGTAGATGTCGGGGCCAGCACCTACAATGAGCAGTTCTTC
TRBJ2-7 | TRBV10-3 | NA | NA | CAISGEGPAYEQYF | TGTGCCATCAGTGGTGAGGGGCCAGCCTACGAGCAGTACTTC
TRBJ2-7 | TRBV12-5 | once | NA | CASGLVISGTYEQYF | TGTGCTAGTGGTTTGGTAATTAGCGGAACCTACGAGCAGTACTTC
TRBJ1-3 | TRBV19 | NA | NA | CASSTRTSGAGNTIYF | TGTGCCAGTAGTACCCGGACAAGCGGGGCTGGAAACACCATATATTTT
TRBJ2-5 | TRBV7-2 | NA | NA | CASSLDRWGQETQYF | TGTGCCAGCAGCTTAGATAGATGGGGACAAGAGACCCAGTACTTC
TRBJ2-7 | TRBV27 | NA | TRBD1 | CASRGARGEQYF | TGTGCCAGCAGGGGGGCCAGGGGGGAGCAGTACTTC
TRBJ1-5 | TRBV19 | NA | NA | CASSIVARQPQHF | TGTGCCAGTAGTATAGTCGCCCGCCAGCCCCAGCATTTT
TRBJ1-5 | TRBV19 | NA | NA | CASSIEGEQPQHF | TGTGCCAGTAGTATAGAAGGTGAACAGCCCCAGCATTTT
TRBJ1-4 | TRBV6-4 | NA | NA | CASSESAGDSEKLFF | TGTGCCAGCAGTGAAAGTGCGGGGGATAGCGAAAAACTGTTTTTT
TRBJ2-5 | TRBV10-3 | NA | NA | CAIRVGETQYF | TGTGCCATCAGAGTAGGAGAGACCCAGTACTTC
TRBJ1-5 | TRBV2 | NA | NA | CASSLRDTYYSNQPQHF | TGTGCCAGCAGTCTCCGGGACACCTATTATAGCAATCAGCCCCAGCATTTT
TRBJ1-1 | TRBV4-1 | NA | NA | CASSPLSLDSTEAFF | TGCGCCAGCAGCCCTCTCAGCCTCGACAGCACTGAAGCTTTCTTT
TRBJ1-5 | TRBV6-6 | once | NA | CASSFTGHQGQPQHF | TGTGCCAGCAGTTTTACAGGGCATCAAGGTCAGCCCCAGCATTTT
TRBJ2-1 | TRBV9 | NA | TRBD1 | CASSVGGGQYNEQFF | TGTGCCAGCAGCGTAGGAGGGGGCCAGTACAATGAGCAGTTCTTC
TRBJ1-2 | TRBV7-9 | NA | NA | CASSFGAGTGGDGYTF | NA
TRBJ2-7 | TRBV5-5 | NA | NA | CASSSHSLAYEQYF | TGTGCCAGCAGCTCGCACAGTCTCGCCTACGAGCAGTACTTC
TRBJ1-5 | TRBV6-1 | NA | TRBD1 | CASSDQDRGGRTQHF | TGTGCCAGCAGTGACCAGGACAGGGGCGGTAGGACCCAGCATTTT
TRBJ2-3 | TRBV6-6 | NA | NA | CASSDTDTQYF | TGTGCCAGCAGTGACACAGATACGCAGTATTTT
TRBJ1-2 | TRBV13 | NA | NA | CASSLAGAEDYGYTF | TGTGCCAGCAGCTTAGCAGGGGCCGAGGACTATGGCTACACCTTC
TRBJ1-5 | TRBV4-1 | NA | NA | CASSQPGNQPQHF | TGCGCCAGCAGCCAGCCAGGAAATCAGCCCCAGCATTTT
TRBJ2-7 | TRBV6-5 | NA | NA | CASSYAGNSYEQYF | TGTGCCAGCAGTTACGCGGGGAACTCCTACGAGCAGTACTTC
TRBJ1-1 | TRBV9 | NA | NA | CASSDPRMGTEAFF | TGTGCCAGCAGTGACCCCCGGATGGGCACTGAAGCTTTCTTT
TRBJ1-6 | TRBV19 | NA | NA | CASSPQTVNSPLHF | TGTGCCAGTAGTCCCCAGACGGTTAATTCACCCCTCCACTTT
TRBJ2-4 | TRBV19 | NA | TRBD2 | CASSIPLAGAKNIQYF | TGTGCCAGTAGTATTCCCCTAGCGGGGGCCAAAAACATTCAGTACTTC
TRBJ2-7 | TRBV29-1 | NA | TRBD1 | CSVEAQTGTGGGSYEQYF | TGCAGCGTTGAAGCACAGACCGGGACAGGGGGCGGGTCCTACGAGCAGTACTTC
TRBJ2-1 | TRBV15 | NA | NA | CATSRDSSGRGEQFF | TGTGCCACCAGCAGAGATTCATCGGGTAGGGGTGAGCAGTTCTTC
TRBJ1-1 | TRBV2 | NA | NA | CASSEEGRPPLAEAFF | TGTGCCAGCAGTGAAGAAGGCAGGCCTCCCCTAGCTGAAGCTTTCTTT
TRBJ2-7 | TRBV6-5 | once | NA | CASSSRDNSYEQYF | TGTGCCAGCAGTTCCCGGGACAACTCCTACGAGCAGTACTTC
TRBJ2-1 | TRBV24-1 | NA | TRBD1 | CATSDATGDSPYNEQFF | TGTGCCACCAGTGATGCGACAGGGGATAGTCCCTACAATGAGCAGTTCTTC
TRBJ2-3 | TRBV7-3 | NA | TRBD1 | CASSDDRGWSPDTQYF | TGTGCCAGCAGCGACGACAGGGGTTGGTCGCCAGATACGCAGTATTTT
TRBJ1-2 | TRBV6-2/TRBV6-3 | few | NA | CASSYGRQDYGYTF | TGTGCCAGCAGTTACGGTCGACAGGACTATGGCTACACCTTC
TRBJ1-1 | TRBV2 | few | NA | CASQRGAEAFF | TGTGCCAGTCAGCGTGGAGCTGAAGCTTTCTTT
TRBJ2-7 | TRBV5-6 | NA | NA | CASSPQEHYYEQYF | TGTGCCAGCAGCCCGCAAGAGCACTACTACGAGCAGTACTTC
TRBJ2-5 | TRBV9 | NA | NA | CASSVGGEYQETQYF | TGTGCCAGCAGCGTAGGGGGAGAGTACCAAGAGACCCAGTACTTC
TRBJ2-7 | TRBV6-6 | NA | NA | CASSYPTSYEQYF | TGTGCCAGCAGTTACCCCACCTCCTACGAGCAGTACTTC
TRBJ2-5 | TRBV7-7 | NA | NA | CASSRGWGVQETQYF | TGTGCCAGCAGCCGGGGCTGGGGGGTACAAGAGACCCAGTACTTC
TRBJ1-2 | TRBV7-3 | NA | NA | CASSLSYGSPLTF | TGTGCCAGCAGCTTAAGTTATGGCAGCCCGCTTACCTTC
TRBJ2-5 | TRBV13 | NA | NA | CASRRGQETQYF | TGTGCCAGCAGGAGGGGACAAGAGACCCAGTACTTC
TRBJ2-5 | TRBV6-7 | NA | NA | CASTRGGQVRTAHLQETQYF | TGTGCCAGCACTCGGGGGGGACAGGTTCGAACTGCTCACTTACAAGAGACCCAGTACTTC
TRBJ2-5 | TRBV20-1 | NA | NA | CSARPTETQYF | TGCAGTGCTAGACCGACAGAGACCCAGTACTTC
TRBJ2-2 | TRBV10-1 | NA | TRBD1 | CASSDHGTGNTGELFF | TGCGCCAGCAGTGACCACGGGACAGGGAACACCGGGGAGCTGTTTTTT
TRBJ2-2 | TRBV19 | NA | NA | CAKEHRRTGELFF | TGTGCCAAAGAACATCGCCGCACCGGGGAGCTGTTTTTT
TRBJ2-7 | TRBV5-4 | NA | NA | CASSPVGRSSYEQYF | TGTGCCAGCAGCCCGGTAGGCAGGAGCTCCTACGAGCAGTACTTC
TRBJ2-1 | TRBV6-4 | NA | NA | CASSDSAGLSNEQFF | TGTGCCAGCAGTGACTCGGCGGGGCTTAGCAATGAGCAGTTCTTC